A selection of T cell receptor beta chains follows, all from one sample in a study of T-cell reconstitution after alpha-beta-depleted transplantation in children. One entry per CDR3 protein, called by TCRdb with MiXCR from the PCR reads. This sample has approximately 83,000 distinct CDR3 sequences, with 7% to 10% found just once. Sequencing was performed on PBMCs from the stem cell graft donor, taken from the stem cell graft. Receptors were obtained from a human donor who donated a stem cell graft to a child with congenital amegakaryocytic thrombocytopenia. CDR3s include the opening cysteine and the closing phenylalanine or tryptophan. A D gene is named only where the DNA matches it firmly. Only some rows state a clone size, as once, few, many or a class for expanded clones.

clone_size | j_call | cdr3_length | v_call | d_call | cdr3_aa | cdr3_nt
many | TRBJ2-4 | 15 | TRBV5-1 | . | CASSLDGFSKNIQYF | TGCGCCAGCAGCTTGGATGGGTTCTCCAAAAACATTCAGTACTTC
many | TRBJ1-1 | 12 | TRBV5-1 | . | CASSLFGTQAFF | TGCGCCAGCAGCTTGTTCGGGACCCAAGCTTTCTTT
many | TRBJ2-7 | 12 | TRBV5-6 | . | CASSLWRYEQYF | TGTGCCAGCAGCTTGTGGCGGTACGAGCAGTACTTC
. | TRBJ2-7 | 15 | TRBV27 | TRBD1 | CASSATAPTGDEQYF | TGTGCCAGCAGTGCCACCGCGCCAACAGGGGACGAGCAGTACTTC
many | TRBJ1-5 | 14 | TRBV7-2 | . | CASSRSNSNQPQHF | TGTGCCAGCAGCCGGAGCAATTCCAATCAGCCCCAGCATTTT
few | TRBJ2-1 | 15 | TRBV7-2 | . | CASSPNRVSRNEQFF | TGTGCCAGCAGCCCCAACCGGGTCTCTCGCAATGAGCAGTTCTTC
many | TRBJ2-1 | 18 | TRBV6-2/TRBV6-3 | TRBD2 | CASSSRTSGASSYNEQFF | TGTGCCAGCAGTTCAAGGACTAGCGGGGCTAGCTCCTACAATGAGCAGTTCTTC
many | TRBJ2-6 | 14 | TRBV7-3 | . | CASTLSSGANVLTF | TGTGCCAGCACCTTAAGCTCTGGGGCCAACGTCCTGACTTTC
many | TRBJ2-5 | 14 | TRBV20-1 | . | CSARQAGPQETQYF | TGCAGTGCTAGACAAGCGGGTCCCCAAGAGACCCAGTACTTC
many | TRBJ1-4 | 13 | TRBV30 | . | CAWSGDWNEKLFF | TGTGCCTGGAGTGGGGACTGGAATGAAAAACTGTTTTTT
many | TRBJ1-1 | 13 | TRBV7-9 | . | CASRGHLNTEAFF | TGTGCCAGCAGAGGACACTTGAACACTGAAGCTTTCTTT
. | TRBJ2-1 | 16 | TRBV6-5 | TRBD2 | CASSFISGSSYNEQFF | TGTGCCAGCAGTTTTATTAGCGGGAGCTCCTACAATGAGCAGTTCTTC
many | TRBJ2-7 | 14 | TRBV28 | . | CASSFSAKPREQYF | TGTGCCAGCAGTTTCTCGGCCAAGCCCCGGGAGCAGTACTTC
many | TRBJ1-5 | 15 | TRBV6-2/TRBV6-3 | . | CASVSFERHNQPQHF | TGTGCCAGCGTATCCTTCGAACGGCACAATCAGCCCCAGCATTTT
many | TRBJ1-1 | 14 | TRBV15 | . | CATSRSIQTDEAFF | TGTGCCACCAGCAGATCCATTCAAACCGATGAAGCTTTCTTT
many | TRBJ2-7 | 14 | TRBV5-1 | . | CASSVRGLGYEQYF | TGCGCCAGCAGCGTCCGGGGGTTGGGATACGAGCAGTACTTC
many | TRBJ2-5 | 13 | TRBV29-1 | . | CSVDGSSLETQYF | TGCAGCGTTGATGGATCTAGCCTAGAGACCCAGTACTTC
. | TRBJ2-5 | 14 | TRBV5-1 | . | CASSLVGGLETQYF | TGCGCCAGCAGCTTGGTTGGGGGCTTGGAGACCCAGTACTTC
many | TRBJ2-5 | 13 | TRBV7-2 | . | CASSLPGQETQYF | TGTGCCAGCAGCTTACCGGGACAAGAGACCCAGTACTTC
many | TRBJ2-5 | 12 | TRBV12-3/TRBV12-4 | . | CASSFGRETQYF | TGTGCCAGCTCGTTTGGGCGAGAGACCCAGTACTTC
many | TRBJ2-2 | 14 | TRBV7-2 | . | CASSLPTVTGELFF | TGTGCCAGCAGCTTACCGACAGTAACCGGGGAGCTGTTTTTT
many | TRBJ1-1 | 15 | TRBV7-9 | . | CASSSYTSWDGPEGF | TGTGCCAGCAGCTCCTACACCTCCTGGGACGGACCTGAAGGCTTT
. | TRBJ2-7 | 15 | TRBV25-1 | TRBD2 | CASSSLAGASYEQYF | TGTGCCAGCAGTTCCCTAGCGGGCGCGTCCTACGAGCAGTACTTC
many | TRBJ1-1 | 14 | TRBV6-5 | . | CASSYGGLNTEAFF | TGTGCCAGCAGTTACGGGGGGCTGAACACTGAAGCTTTCTTT
many | TRBJ2-5 | 17 | TRBV4-2 | . | CASSQEFGGVYQETQYF | TGTGCCAGCAGCCAAGAGTTTGGCGGGGTGTACCAAGAGACCCAGTACTTC
many | TRBJ2-3 | 12 | TRBV20-1 | . | CSARVSTDTQYF | TGCAGTGCTAGGGTTAGCACAGATACGCAGTATTTT
few | TRBJ2-5 | 17 | TRBV2 | . | CASKSARDGGTQETQYF | TGTGCCAGCAAATCGGCCCGGGACGGAGGAACCCAAGAGACCCAGTACTTC
few | TRBJ2-5 | 14 | TRBV19 | . | CASSIVIRDKTQYF | TGTGCCAGTAGTATTGTTATCAGGGATAAGACCCAGTACTTC
many | TRBJ1-6 | 14 | TRBV12-3/TRBV12-4 | . | CASSLGVDNSPLHF | TGTGCCAGCAGTTTAGGGGTTGATAATTCACCCCTCCACTTT
. | TRBJ2-1 | 14 | TRBV5-1 | . | CASSLGSGYNEQFF | TGCGCCAGCAGCTTGGGGTCAGGGTACAATGAGCAGTTCTTC
many | TRBJ1-3 | 17 | TRBV4-3 | . | CASSQVGRRRSGNTIYF | TGCGCCAGCAGCCAAGTAGGCAGACGCCGCTCTGGAAACACCATATATTTT
many | TRBJ1-1 | 14 | TRBV9 | . | CASSEGVMNTEAFF | TGTGCCAGCAGCGAGGGAGTAATGAACACTGAAGCTTTCTTT
many | TRBJ2-7 | 15 | TRBV6-8 | . | CASSPVITSSYEQYF | TGTGCCAGCAGTCCCGTGATTACCAGCTCCTACGAGCAGTACTTC
many | TRBJ2-4 | 15 | TRBV5-1 | TRBD2 | CASSGLAGNKNIQYF | TGCGCCAGCAGCGGACTAGCGGGAAACAAAAACATTCAGTACTTC
many | TRBJ2-3 | 14 | TRBV11-2 | . | CASSLASPPDTQYF | TGTGCCAGCAGCTTGGCCAGTCCTCCAGATACGCAGTATTTT
few | TRBJ1-6 | 19 | TRBV19 | . | CASSIGPADLFSYNSPLHF | TGTGCCAGTAGTATCGGTCCAGCCGACCTTTTCTCCTATAATTCACCCCTCCACTTT
many | TRBJ1-1 | 12 | TRBV29-1 | . | CSVEAAGAGAFF | TGCAGCGTTGAAGCGGCAGGGGCAGGAGCTTTCTTT
. | TRBJ2-5 | 15 | TRBV7-3 | . | CASSLRFGRQETQYF | TGTGCCAGCAGCTTAAGGTTTGGCAGACAAGAGACCCAGTACTTC
many | TRBJ2-7 | 15 | TRBV13 | TRBD1 | CASSLAGTGGHEQYF | TGTGCCAGCAGCTTAGCTGGGACAGGGGGCCACGAGCAGTACTTC
many | TRBJ1-2 | 14 | TRBV13 | TRBD1 | CASSRGTGAYGYTF | TGTGCCAGCAGCCGAGGGACAGGGGCTTATGGCTACACCTTC